Following are 11 T cell receptor beta chains from one sample sequenced in a study of response to subunit inactivated influenza vaccine (dated by TCRdb to the late 2010s). The protocol used for the library was RT-PCR. The instrument was an Illumina HiSeq 2500. TCRdb reprocessing: public reads trimmed at Q25 with fastp, clones called with MiXCR, in-frame beta chains kept. Under each unique CDR3 protein, matching rows form one entry showing the most common genes and DNA. The table for this sample lists about 520,000 distinct CDR3 sequences; roughly 27% of them were counted only once. Of the sample, approximately 1.9% is held by the ten largest clones. The sequenced sample was CD4+ T cells sorted from PBMCs, obtained less than 6 days after vaccination. These receptors were obtained from a middle-aged man who received an inactivated influenza vaccine. Donor details come from another sample of the same person, matched by shared clones.

The CDR3 protein is CASSLRGGDTIYF. DNA of the CDR3: TGCGCCAGCAGCCTCAGGGGGGGGGACACCATATATTTT. V and J are TRBV4-3 and TRBJ1-3; 7 bases are shared with TRBD1. The CDR3 is 13 residues long. After removal of 4 bases from V and 8 bases from J, the junction contained 5 bases not matched to a gene. Germline V lookup: CDR1 LGHNA, CDR2 YSLEER.

A few counts support this clonotype. The chain uses TRBV24-1 and TRBJ1-4, with 8 positions matching TRBD1. This CDR3 has 14 amino acids. The germline gives CDR1 KGHDR, CDR2 SFDVKD. After removal of 3 bases from V and 8 bases from J, the junction contained 4 bases not matched to a gene. CDR3 residues: CATSDPGQAEKLFF. In DNA form, the CDR3 reads TGTGCCACCAGTGATCCGGGACAGGCCGAAAAACTGTTTTTT.

This clonotype was counted only a few times. The chain carries TRBV18 and TRBJ1-1; D unresolved. The CDR3 spans 15 residues. Germline values: CDR1 KGHSH, CDR2 LQKENI. The V end lost 3 bases, the J end lost 1 base, and 12 bases lay between the germline ends. The chain's CDR3 is CASSPPWKPNTEAFF. CDR3 DNA: TGTGCCAGCTCACCTCCATGGAAGCCGAACACTGAAGCTTTCTTT.

This chain connects TRBV10-3 to TRBJ2-7, with 9 bases lining up with TRBD1. This CDR3 spans 13 amino acids. Germline loops: CDR1 ENHRY, CDR2 SYGVKD. The V segment lost 10 bases and the J segment 2 bases; nucleotides outside the gene matches: 6. The CDR3 DNA follows: TGTGCCACCCAACGGGACAGGGCCTACGAGCAGTACTTC. This codes for CATQRDRAYEQYF.

Only a few counts were recorded for this clonotype. In DNA, the CDR3 is TGTGCCAGCAGCTCTTTTGGGACAGGGGAAGAGACCCAGTACTTC. Its protein product is CASSSFGTGEETQYF. The chain employs TRBV7-2 and TRBJ2-5; 10 positions match TRBD1. The CDR3 covers 15 residues. The ends lost 4 bases at V and 3 bases at J; junction bases unmatched: 5. Per germline, CDR1 SGHTA and CDR2 FQGNSA. Using reference TRBV7-2 and TRBJ2-5 for the parts outside the CDR3, the full variable domain is GAGVSQSPSNKVTEKGKDVELRCDPISGHTALYWYRQSLGQGLEFLIYFQGNSAPDKSGLPSDRFSAERTGGSVSTLTIQRTQQEDSAVYLCASSSFGTGEETQYFGPGTRLLVL.

There are a few counts of this clonotype. J is TRBJ2-4 and V is TRBV6-2 or TRBV6-3; D possibly uses TRBD1 or TRBD2 (5 bases each). Germline V lookup: CDR1 MNHEY, CDR2 SVGEGT. This CDR3 comprises 13 residues. V was cut by 5 bases and J by 1 base, with 6 bases left in between. Here the CDR3 reads CASSGDAKNIQYF. DNA of the CDR3: TGTGCCAGCAGTGGGGACGCCAAAAACATTCAGTACTTC.

V and J are TRBV12-3 or TRBV12-4 and TRBJ2-2, with a tentative D call TRBD1 (5 bases). V shed 3 bases and J shed 4 bases, with 9 bases lying between them. CDR3 size: 14 residues. In nucleotides, the CDR3 is TGTGCCAGCAGTTTCTCACAGGTCACCGGGGAGCTGTTTTTT. Its protein product is CASSFSQVTGELFF.

Only a few counts were recorded for this clonotype. The chain combines TRBV4-3 with TRBJ2-2; possibly TRBD1 or TRBD2 for D (5 bases each). Trimming removed 0 bases from V and 2 bases from J, with 19 bases in between. Germline CDR1 reads LGHNA; CDR2 reads YSLEER. This CDR3 spans 19 amino acids. The DNA of the CDR3 is TGCGCCAGCAGCCAAGATGTGAATCGAGGGGCGACCAACACCGGGGAGCTGTTTTTT. Translation gives CASSQDVNRGATNTGELFF.

This clonotype was seen a handful of times. The chain recombines TRBV20-1 with TRBJ2-5, with TRBD1 matching over 9 bases. The CDR3 sequence is 13 residues long. V lost 2 bases to trimming and J lost 4 bases; unmatched junction nucleotides: 2. Germline loops: CDR1 DFQATT, CDR2 SNEGSKA (reference sequence). The CDR3 DNA reads TGCAGTGCTAGAAAGGGACAGGGAGAGACCCAGTACTTC. It is translated as CSARKGQGETQYF.

The rearrangement links TRBV14 to TRBJ2-1; D may be TRBD1 (7 bases). The CDR3 has 14 amino acids. Germline lookup yields CDR1 SGHDN and CDR2 FVKESK. V lost 4 bases and J lost 9, with 16 bases in between. DNA for the CDR3: TGTGCCAGCAGCCGGGAACTCAGGGGGGTTGAGCAGTTCTTC. The encoded protein is CASSRELRGVEQFF.

This clonotype was found a few times. J is TRBJ1-2 and V is TRBV5-1; no clear D. The germline V gene encodes CDR1 SGHRS and CDR2 YFSETQ. The V and J ends lost 0 bases and 2 bases respectively, with 8 bases between them. The CDR3 is made up of 14 amino acids. The CDR3 here is CASSLGTMNYGYTF. In DNA, the CDR3 is TGCGCCAGCAGCTTGGGGACGATGAACTATGGCTACACCTTC.